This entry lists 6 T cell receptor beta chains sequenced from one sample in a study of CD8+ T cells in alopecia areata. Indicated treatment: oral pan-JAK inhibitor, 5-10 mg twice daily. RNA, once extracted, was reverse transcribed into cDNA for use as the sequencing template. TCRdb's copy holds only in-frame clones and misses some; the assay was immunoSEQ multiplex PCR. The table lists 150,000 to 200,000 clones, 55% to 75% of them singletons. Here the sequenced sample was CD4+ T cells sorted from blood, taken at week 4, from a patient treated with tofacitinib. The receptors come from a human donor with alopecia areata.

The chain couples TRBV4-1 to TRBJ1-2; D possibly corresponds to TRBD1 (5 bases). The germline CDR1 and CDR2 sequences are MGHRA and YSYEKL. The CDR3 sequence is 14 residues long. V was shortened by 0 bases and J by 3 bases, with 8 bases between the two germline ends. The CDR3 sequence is CASSQEGEDYGYTF. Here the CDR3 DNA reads TGCGCCAGCAGCCAAGAGGGGGAGGACTATGGCTACACCTTC.

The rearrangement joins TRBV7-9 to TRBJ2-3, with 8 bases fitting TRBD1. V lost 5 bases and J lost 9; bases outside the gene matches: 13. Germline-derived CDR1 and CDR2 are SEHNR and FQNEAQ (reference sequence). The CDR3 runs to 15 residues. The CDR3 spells CASSPRETGEVTQYF. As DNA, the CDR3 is TGTGCCAGCAGCCCCCGGGAGACAGGGGAGGTAACGCAGTATTTT.

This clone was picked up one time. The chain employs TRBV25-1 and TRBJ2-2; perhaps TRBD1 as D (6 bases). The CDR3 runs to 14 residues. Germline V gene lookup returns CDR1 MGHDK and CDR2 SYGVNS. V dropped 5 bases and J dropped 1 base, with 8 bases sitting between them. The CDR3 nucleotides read TGTGCCAGCAGTTCGACAGGGAACACCGGGGAGCTGTTTTTT. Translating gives CASSSTGNTGELFF.

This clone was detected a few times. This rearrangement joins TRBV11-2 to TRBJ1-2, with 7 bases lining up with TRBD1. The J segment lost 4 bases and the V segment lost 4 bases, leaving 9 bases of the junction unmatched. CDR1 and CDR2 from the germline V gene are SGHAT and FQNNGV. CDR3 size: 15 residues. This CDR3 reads CASSSTGAGSYGYTF. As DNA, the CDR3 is TGTGCCAGCAGCTCCACAGGGGCGGGAAGCTATGGCTACACCTTC.

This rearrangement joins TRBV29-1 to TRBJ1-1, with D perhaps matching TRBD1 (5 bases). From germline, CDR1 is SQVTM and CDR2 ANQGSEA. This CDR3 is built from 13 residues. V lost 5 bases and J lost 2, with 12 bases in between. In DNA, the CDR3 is TGCAGCGTTCAGTCCGGGACCAACACTGAAGCTTTCTTT. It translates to CSVQSGTNTEAFF.

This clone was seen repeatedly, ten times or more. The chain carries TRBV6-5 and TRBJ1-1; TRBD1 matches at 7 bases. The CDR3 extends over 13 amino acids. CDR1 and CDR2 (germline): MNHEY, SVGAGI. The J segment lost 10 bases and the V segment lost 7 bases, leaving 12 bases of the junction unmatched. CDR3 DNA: TGTGCCAGCACCCCCCATGGCCCAGGGGGAGCTTTCTTT. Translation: CASTPHGPGGAFF.